Listed below are T cell receptor beta chains from one sample, sequenced in a study of cytotoxic CD8 clonotypes in ibrutinib-treated CLL. Data came from immunoSEQ multiplex PCR; TCRdb stores just in-frame clones and leaves some out. The sample includes about 74,000 clones, more than 75% seen only once; the top ten take around 7.6%. The sample was PBMCs, taken at disease progression, from a patient treated with ibrutinib. The receptors were gathered from a human donor with chronic lymphocytic leukemia. CDR3s include the opening cysteine and the closing phenylalanine or tryptophan. A D gene is named only where the DNA matches it firmly. The listing skips clone size in some rows; elsewhere it reads once, few, many or a size class.

J: TRBJ1-1
V: TRBV6-5
D: .
size: .
DNA: TGTGCCAGCAGTTACTCGACGCGGGGGCGGACTGAAGCTTTCTTT
CDR3: CASSYSTRGRTEAFF

J: TRBJ2-7
V: TRBV5-1
D: TRBD1
size: .
DNA: TGCGCCAGCAGCACCCGGTGGGACAGGGTGGGCGAGCAGTACTTC
CDR3: CASSTRWDRVGEQYF

J: TRBJ2-5
V: TRBV18
D: .
size: .
DNA: TGTGCCAGCTCACCGGGACCGAGATTAGAGACCCAGTACTTC
CDR3: CASSPGPRLETQYF

J: TRBJ1-2
V: TRBV5-4
D: TRBD1
size: once
DNA: TGTGCCAGCAGCATAGGACAGGGGTTCACATATGGCTACACCTTC
CDR3: CASSIGQGFTYGYTF

J: TRBJ2-4
V: TRBV5-4
D: .
size: .
DNA: TGTGCCAGCAGCTTGGGGACTACTAAAAACATTCAGTACTTC
CDR3: CASSLGTTKNIQYF

J: TRBJ1-2
V: TRBV5-1
D: .
size: .
DNA: TGCGCCAGCAGCGGGGGCCGGGACAAAGTCGCTAACTATGGCTACACCTTC
CDR3: CASSGGRDKVANYGYTF

J: TRBJ2-3
V: TRBV13
D: TRBD2
size: .
DNA: TGTGCCAGCAGCTCCCTGTCCAGACTAGCGGGGAGCACAGATACGCAGTATTTT
CDR3: CASSSLSRLAGSTDTQYF

J: TRBJ1-2
V: TRBV6-1
D: .
size: once
DNA: TGTGCCAGCAGTCCAAGACGGAACTATGGCTACACCTTC
CDR3: CASSPRRNYGYTF

J: TRBJ1-1
V: TRBV6-6
D: .
size: .
DNA: TGTGCCAGCAGACGGCCTGGTACTGAAGCTTTCTTT
CDR3: CASRRPGTEAFF

J: TRBJ2-1
V: TRBV7-3
D: TRBD2
size: once
DNA: TGTGCCAGCAGCTTAATCTCCGGACTAGCGGGTCGCGACAATGAGCAGTTCTTC
CDR3: CASSLISGLAGRDNEQFF

J: TRBJ1-3
V: TRBV10-3
D: .
size: .
DNA: TGTGCCATCAGTGAGGGCCACTCTGGAAACACCATATATTTT
CDR3: CAISEGHSGNTIYF

J: TRBJ2-7
V: TRBV5-1
D: .
size: .
DNA: TGCGCCAGCAGCTTGAGTGGACGCGTGTCCTACGAGCAGTACTTC
CDR3: CASSLSGRVSYEQYF

J: TRBJ1-2
V: TRBV20-1
D: .
size: .
DNA: TGCAGTGTTACGATATTGTATGGCTACACCTTC
CDR3: CSVTILYGYTF

J: TRBJ2-1
V: TRBV6-5
D: TRBD2
size: .
DNA: TGTGCCAGCAGTGGTGGGAGGGCCAATGAGCAGTTCTTC
CDR3: CASSGGRANEQFF

J: TRBJ1-2
V: TRBV15
D: TRBD1
size: .
DNA: TGTGCCACCAGCAGAGGAGCAGGGGGCGCGTGGGGCTACACCTTC
CDR3: CATSRGAGGAWGYTF

J: TRBJ2-3
V: TRBV18
D: .
size: .
DNA: TGTGCCAGCTCTCAGAGCTCTAGCACAGATACGCAGTATTTT
CDR3: CASSQSSSTDTQYF

J: TRBJ2-7
V: TRBV7-9
D: TRBD1
size: .
DNA: TGTGCCAGCAGCTCAAAGACTGGGACAGGGGGCGAGCAGTACTTC
CDR3: CASSSKTGTGGEQYF

J: TRBJ2-7
V: TRBV4-2
D: TRBD2
size: .
DNA: TGTGCCAGCAGCCAAGGACGTAGCGGGGGCGCTTACGAGCAGTACTTC
CDR3: CASSQGRSGGAYEQYF

J: TRBJ2-5
V: TRBV4-1
D: .
size: .
DNA: TGCGCCAGCAGCCAAGGGCCGGCAGGTCAAGAGACCCAGTACTTC
CDR3: CASSQGPAGQETQYF

J: TRBJ1-6
V: TRBV5-1
D: .
size: .
DNA: TGCGCCAGCAGCCTTGGGAGGGCGGGTTCACCCCTCCACTTT
CDR3: CASSLGRAGSPLHF

J: TRBJ1-4
V: TRBV7-8
D: .
size: .
DNA: TGTGCCAGCAGCCTAACCGGGGCACGTAATGAAAAACTGTTTTTT
CDR3: CASSLTGARNEKLFF

J: TRBJ2-7
V: TRBV6-1
D: TRBD1
size: .
DNA: TGTGCCAGCGAGGAGAGACAGGGGGTTTCCGAGCAGTACTTC
CDR3: CASEERQGVSEQYF

J: TRBJ2-1
V: TRBV9
D: .
size: .
DNA: TGTGCCAGCAGCGTAGGACGCGACAGTGAGCAGTTCTTC
CDR3: CASSVGRDSEQFF

J: TRBJ2-2
V: TRBV10-2
D: .
size: .
DNA: TGCGCCAGCAGTGAGACACTCCGGGGAGAGCTGTTTTTT
CDR3: CASSETLRGELFF

J: TRBJ1-2
V: TRBV2
D: TRBD1
size: .
DNA: TGTGCCAGCAGTAAGGGCAGGGGGAGCTCTGGCTACACCTTC
CDR3: CASSKGRGSSGYTF

J: TRBJ1-5
V: TRBV28
D: .
size: .
DNA: TGTGCCAGCAGTTTTCAGGGTCGAGGTCAGCCCCAGCATTTT
CDR3: CASSFQGRGQPQHF

J: TRBJ2-7
V: TRBV27
D: .
size: .
DNA: TGTGCCAGCAGTTCCCCCGTAGCTAGAGAGCAGTACTTC
CDR3: CASSSPVAREQYF

J: TRBJ2-7
V: TRBV5-1
D: TRBD1
size: .
DNA: TGCGCCAGCAGCTTTGGGGACAGACCCCACGAGCAGTACTTC
CDR3: CASSFGDRPHEQYF

J: TRBJ1-1
V: TRBV10-1
D: .
size: .
DNA: TGCGCCAGCAGTGAGGGGGTATCCACTGAAGCTTTCTTT
CDR3: CASSEGVSTEAFF

J: TRBJ2-7
V: TRBV7-9
D: .
size: .
DNA: TGTGCCAGCAGCCCCCCTCGGGGGGAGCAGTACTTC
CDR3: CASSPPRGEQYF

J: TRBJ1-6
V: TRBV10-1
D: .
size: few
DNA: TGCGCCAGCCTTAATAAGGTGGCGACGGATTCACCCCTCCACTTT
CDR3: CASLNKVATDSPLHF

J: TRBJ1-1
V: TRBV7-2
D: TRBD1
size: .
DNA: TGTGCCAGCGCGACAGGGGTACTTACTGAAGCTTTCTTT
CDR3: CASATGVLTEAFF

J: TRBJ2-5
V: TRBV5-1
D: TRBD2
size: .
DNA: TGCGCCAGCAGGGTCGGGACTAGCGGGAGTGCGGAGACCCAGTACTTC
CDR3: CASRVGTSGSAETQYF

J: TRBJ2-7
V: TRBV19
D: TRBD2
size: .
DNA: TGTGCCAGTAGTATAGTGGCGGGGGTCCCGGGGGAGCAGTACTTC
CDR3: CASSIVAGVPGEQYF

J: TRBJ2-1
V: TRBV7-9
D: .
size: few
DNA: TGTGCCAGCAGCCCAATGGGACGGCAGTTCTTC
CDR3: CASSPMGRQFF

J: TRBJ2-3
V: TRBV10-3
D: .
size: .
DNA: TGTGCCATCAGGGCGGGGAGCACAGATACGCAGTATTTT
CDR3: CAIRAGSTDTQYF

J: TRBJ2-5
V: TRBV5-1
D: .
size: .
DNA: TGCGCCAGCAGCTTGTCAACGGGACAAGAGACCCAGTACTTC
CDR3: CASSLSTGQETQYF

J: TRBJ2-3
V: TRBV13
D: .
size: .
DNA: TGTGCCAGCAGCCCTTTGGTGGATACGCAGTATTTT
CDR3: CASSPLVDTQYF

J: TRBJ2-1
V: TRBV7-8
D: .
size: once
DNA: TGTGCCAGCAGCCCGAGCCGAGGGACGGTGTACAATGAGCAGTTCTTC
CDR3: CASSPSRGTVYNEQFF

J: TRBJ1-1
V: TRBV7-8
D: .
size: .
DNA: TGTGCCAGCAGCTTCCCGTGGGAAGCCGCTTTCTTT
CDR3: CASSFPWEAAFF

J: TRBJ2-7
V: TRBV6-5
D: TRBD1
size: .
DNA: TGTGCCACCCGTACCGGGACAGGGGTAGGCGAGCAGTACTTC
CDR3: CATRTGTGVGEQYF

J: TRBJ2-1
V: TRBV27
D: TRBD2
size: .
DNA: TGTGCCAGCAGCGTAACTAGCGGGAGGCCTGGTGAGCAGTTCTTC
CDR3: CASSVTSGRPGEQFF

J: TRBJ1-1
V: TRBV5-6
D: .
size: .
DNA: TGTGCCAGCAGCCCCCTGGGGGGCAACACTGAAGCTTTCTTT
CDR3: CASSPLGGNTEAFF

J: TRBJ2-7
V: TRBV7-8
D: .
size: .
DNA: TGTGCCAGCAGCTTAGGGGCTTCGGGGGTCGGCTACGAGCAGTACTTC
CDR3: CASSLGASGVGYEQYF

J: TRBJ1-4
V: TRBV4-2
D: .
size: .
DNA: TGTGCCAGCAGCCAAGAGGGGGGGGAAAAACTGTTTTTT
CDR3: CASSQEGGEKLFF